This T cell receptor (beta chain) originates from a study of neurological immune-mediated disorders. Background on the study: For the roughly 35 multiple sclerosis patients, the disease was relapsing-remitting in roughly 31 and secondary progressive in 3.

Study-wide findings and caveats: Phylogenetic grouping assigned the repertoires of 18 of 34 multiple sclerosis patients to a single related-CDR3 cluster, representing a possible signature. No sharing of CDR3 amino acid sequences was observed among expanded clones across subjects, suggesting private repertoires in all groups.

TCRdb called the 5' RACE reads again in MiXCR, with one record for every CDR3 protein. This table holds approximately 130,000 distinct CDR3 sequences, about 3.2% found once. 2 million unsorted PBMCs were stored in RNAlater at -80 °C before RNA extraction. This clonotype was counted only a few times. Its antigen is unknown. Sequencing was done on a sample of PBMCs. This receptor was identified in a woman younger than 45 with multiple sclerosis.

DNA for the CDR3: TGTGCCAGCAGCTCCATTAGGGGACAGCAGTTCTTC. Its protein is CASSSIRGQQFF. V and J are TRBV5-6 and TRBJ2-1; D possibly matches TRBD1 or TRBD2 (5 bases each). Germline V CDR1 and CDR2: SGHDT, YYEEEE. CDR3 length: 12 amino acids. V lost 3 bases, J lost 11 bases, and 12 bases lay in between.